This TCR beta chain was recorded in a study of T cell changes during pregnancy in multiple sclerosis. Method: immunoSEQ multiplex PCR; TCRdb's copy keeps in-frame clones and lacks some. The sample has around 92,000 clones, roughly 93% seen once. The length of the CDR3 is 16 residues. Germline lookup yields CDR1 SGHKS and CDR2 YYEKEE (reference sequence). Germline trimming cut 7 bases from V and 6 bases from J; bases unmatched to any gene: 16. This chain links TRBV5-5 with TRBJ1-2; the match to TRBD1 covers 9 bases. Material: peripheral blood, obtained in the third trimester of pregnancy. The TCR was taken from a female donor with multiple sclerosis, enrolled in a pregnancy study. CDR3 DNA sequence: TGTGCCAGCGGCCTCACCCAGACAGGGGGAGCGAATGGCTACACCTTC. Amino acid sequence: CASGLTQTGGANGYTF.